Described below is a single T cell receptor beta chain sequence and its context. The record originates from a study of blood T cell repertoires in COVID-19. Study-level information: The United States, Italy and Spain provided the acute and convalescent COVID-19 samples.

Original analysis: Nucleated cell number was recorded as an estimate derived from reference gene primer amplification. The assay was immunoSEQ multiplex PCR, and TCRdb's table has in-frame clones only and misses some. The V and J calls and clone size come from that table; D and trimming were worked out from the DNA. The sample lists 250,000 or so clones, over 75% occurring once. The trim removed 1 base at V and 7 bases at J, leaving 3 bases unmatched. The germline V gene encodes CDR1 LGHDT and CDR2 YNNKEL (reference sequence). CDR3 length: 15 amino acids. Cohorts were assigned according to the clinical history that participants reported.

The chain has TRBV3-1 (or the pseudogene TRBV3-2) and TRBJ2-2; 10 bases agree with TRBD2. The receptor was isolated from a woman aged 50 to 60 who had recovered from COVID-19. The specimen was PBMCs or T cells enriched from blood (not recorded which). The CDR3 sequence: CASSQGLAGLGELFF. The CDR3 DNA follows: TGTGCCAGCAGCCAAGGACTAGCGGGCCTCGGGGAGCTGTTTTTT.